The following is a TCR beta chain sequence with its context. This CDR3 has 15 residues. Trimming at V came to 5 bases and at J to 4 bases, leaving 6 bases not matched to a gene. Germline values: CDR1 KGHDR, CDR2 SFDVKD. The table came from immunoSEQ multiplex PCR; TCRdb's copy has only in-frame clones and leaves some out. This table has a few hundred thousand clones, about 90% appearing once. The sample belongs to a study of blood T cell repertoires in COVID-19. This sequence joins TRBV24-1 and TRBJ2-3, with 9 bases matching TRBD1. The clonotype was recovered from a woman in her fifties or sixties with COVID-19, enrolled during active disease. Material for sequencing was peripheral blood. The CDR3 reads CATSGGQGGPDTQYF. For the CDR3, the DNA is TGTGCCACCAGTGGGGGACAGGGAGGGCCAGATACGCAGTATTTT.